The sequence of this T cell receptor beta chain was determined in a study of shared clonotypes between healthy human individuals. Memory CD4+ cells were the fraction left after CD45RA+ naive selection. Deep-level settings were used for running the assay. Clones were read by immunoSEQ multiplex PCR, and TCRdb kept only the in-frame ones, dropping some. The data show about 1.5 million clones, 95% to 99% seen once. This TCR was sampled from a man under 40 in good health. The specimen sequenced was naive CD4+ T cells sorted from blood. Subset defined: CD45RA+ positively selected.

The CDR3 is CASSYDGTISETQYF. In DNA, the CDR3 is TGCGCCAGCAGTTACGACGGGACTATATCAGAGACCCAGTACTTC. The rearrangement uses TRBV5-1 and TRBJ2-5; 7 nucleotides line up with TRBD2. V was clipped by 5 bases and J by 4 bases; unmatched bases: 11. Germline-derived CDR1 and CDR2 are SGHRS and YFSETQ. The CDR3 is 15 residues long.